Presented here are 9 T cell receptor beta chains from one specimen sequenced in a study of blood T cell repertoires in COVID-19. Profiled with immunoSEQ multiplex PCR; TCRdb holds only in-frame clones, not every one. The sample contains hundreds of thousands of clones, approximately 86% of which appear only once. The sequenced sample consisted of peripheral blood. The receptors shown here come from a man aged 65 to 79 with acute or convalescent COVID-19.

The J gene is TRBJ2-1, the V gene TRBV6-2 or TRBV6-3; 10 nucleotides line up with TRBD2. The CDR3 is 15 residues long. V lost 3 bases and J lost 5; bases outside the gene matches: 4. Germline-derived CDR1 and CDR2 are MNHEY and SVGEGT. CDR3 region: CASSYLAGEDNEQFF. CDR3 in DNA: TGTGCCAGCAGTTATCTAGCGGGAGAGGACAATGAGCAGTTCTTC.

V usage is TRBV3-1 (or the pseudogene TRBV3-2) and J usage is TRBJ2-3; TRBD1 might be the D (6 bases). The V gene lost 4 bases and the J gene lost 3 bases, with 17 bases spanning the gap. CDR1 is LGHDT and CDR2 is YNNKEL in the germline V gene (reference sequence). This CDR3 comprises 16 residues. DNA for the CDR3: TGTGCCAGCAGCCCCCGCCAGGGGTTCTTTACAGATACGCAGTATTTT. Translation gives CASSPRQGFFTDTQYF.

This clone occurred a few times. This CDR3 is CASTWGLNEKLFF. The CDR3 nucleotides read TGTGCCAGCACCTGGGGCCTGAATGAAAAACTGTTTTTT. The gene calls are TRBV5-6 and TRBJ1-4, with D tentatively TRBD1 (5 bases). This CDR3 is 13 amino acids long. Deletions cut 6 bases from V and 5 bases from J, with 11 bases between. Germline loops: CDR1 SGHDT, CDR2 YYEEEE.

This chain uses TRBV3-1 (or the pseudogene TRBV3-2) with TRBJ2-7, with 7 bases fitting TRBD2. The CDR3 is 15 residues long. V shed 1 base, J shed 2 bases, and the junction held 5 bases outside the gene matches. Germline loops: CDR1 LGHDT, CDR2 YNNKEL (reference sequence). The CDR3 spells CASSQGVGGPYEQYF. In DNA, the CDR3 is TGTGCCAGCAGCCAAGGAGTGGGAGGGCCCTACGAGCAGTACTTC.

This clone was detected only a few times. This chain uses TRBV18 with TRBJ2-7; 10 positions match TRBD1. The CDR3 is made up of 16 amino acids. Germline values: CDR1 KGHSH, CDR2 LQKENI. Trimming at V came to 2 bases and at J to 6 bases, leaving 10 bases not matched to a gene. This chain's CDR3 is CASSPITGTGAIEQYF. CDR3 bases: TGTGCCAGCTCACCAATAACCGGGACAGGGGCGATCGAGCAGTACTTC.

The V gene is TRBV3-1 (or the pseudogene TRBV3-2), the J gene TRBJ1-1; D is unresolved. The CDR3 has 12 amino acids. Deletions cut 1 base from V and 7 bases from J, with 7 bases between. The germline gives CDR1 LGHDT, CDR2 YNNKEL (reference sequence). CDR3 in DNA: TGTGCCAGCAGCCAAGTTGGCAGTGAAGCTTTCTTT. It codes for CASSQVGSEAFF.

The chain carries TRBV9 and TRBJ2-2; the match to TRBD1 covers 12 bases. The ends lost 4 bases at V and 3 bases at J; junction bases unmatched: 10. There are 18 residues in the CDR3. Per germline, CDR1 SGDLS and CDR2 YYNGEE. The CDR3 region is CASSTNTRDRGHTGELFF. The CDR3, as DNA: TGTGCCAGCAGCACGAATACCCGGGACAGGGGGCACACCGGGGAGCTGTTTTTT.

CDR3 in DNA: TGTGCCAGCCAGGGGTTGGGCACTGAAGCTTTCTTT. Its translation is CASQGLGTEAFF. This chain connects TRBV13 to TRBJ1-1, with TRBD1 as a possible D gene (6 bases). There are 12 residues in the CDR3. Looked up from germline, CDR1 is PRHDT and CDR2 is FYEKMQ (reference sequence). Between the trimmed V and J ends, which lost 8 bases and 4 bases, there was a span of 11 bases.

The V call is TRBV3-1 (or the pseudogene TRBV3-2), the J call TRBJ1-5, with 10 positions matching TRBD1. V lost 0 bases and J lost 6; bases outside the gene matches: 11. The CDR3 is made up of 18 amino acids. The V gene's germline CDR1 is LGHDT and CDR2 YNNKEL (reference sequence). The CDR3 reads CASSQEPLTGGAGQPQHF. CDR3 DNA sequence: TGTGCCAGCAGCCAAGAGCCCCTGACAGGGGGCGCCGGTCAGCCCCAGCATTTT.